The rows below give T cell receptor beta chains drawn from one sample of a study of identical twins. Via MiXCR, TCRdb re-called the 5' RACE reads, giving one row per CDR3 protein. The sample lists approximately 530,000 distinct CDR3 sequences, about 22% seen once, with 0.48% in the top ten. These data were likewise used in another study, on yellow fever vaccine responses in identical twins.

Input material: CD4+ T cells sorted from blood. These receptors came from a woman younger than 35 in good health. Both conserved end residues are part of each CDR3. Fields, in order: D gene, J gene, V gene, CDR3 length, clone size, CDR3 DNA, CDR3 protein. A D gene is named only where the DNA matches it firmly. For some rows the clone size is stated as once, few or many, or as a class when expanded; others skip it.

D gene: -; J gene: TRBJ2-7; V gene: TRBV7-6; CDR3 length: 16; clone size: few; CDR3 DNA: TGTGCCAGCAGCTTAGGGGCCTCAGGAGTAAAGGGCGAGCAGTACTTC; CDR3 protein: CASSLGASGVKGEQYF
D gene: -; J gene: TRBJ1-3; V gene: TRBV20-1; CDR3 length: 11; clone size: few; CDR3 DNA: TGCAGTGCTAGAAACGGAAACACCATATATTTT; CDR3 protein: CSARNGNTIYF
D gene: -; J gene: TRBJ1-1; V gene: TRBV12-3/TRBV12-4; CDR3 length: 11; clone size: few; CDR3 DNA: TGTGCCATTGGAGTGAACACTGAAGCTTTCTTT; CDR3 protein: CAIGVNTEAFF
D gene: TRBD2; J gene: TRBJ2-7; V gene: TRBV25-1; CDR3 length: 14; clone size: -; CDR3 DNA: TGTGCCAGCAGTGAGCGGGAGCCCCCCTACGAGCAGTACTTC; CDR3 protein: CASSEREPPYEQYF
D gene: TRBD2; J gene: TRBJ2-7; V gene: TRBV10-3; CDR3 length: 14; clone size: -; CDR3 DNA: TGTGCCATCAGTGGGAGTAGCGGGACGGGCGAGCAGTACTTC; CDR3 protein: CAISGSSGTGEQYF
D gene: -; J gene: TRBJ2-5; V gene: TRBV2; CDR3 length: 15; clone size: few; CDR3 DNA: TGTGCCAGCAGTGAAGCATTCCCCGGGGTAGAGACCCAGTACTTC; CDR3 protein: CASSEAFPGVETQYF
D gene: -; J gene: TRBJ2-3; V gene: TRBV6-1; CDR3 length: 13; clone size: few; CDR3 DNA: TGTGCCAGCAGTCTGGGTTTCTGGGATACGCAGTATTTT; CDR3 protein: CASSLGFWDTQYF
D gene: TRBD1; J gene: TRBJ1-6; V gene: TRBV7-2; CDR3 length: 14; clone size: few; CDR3 DNA: TGTGCCAGCAGCTCGGACAGGGGATATTCACCCCTCCACTTT; CDR3 protein: CASSSDRGYSPLHF
D gene: TRBD2; J gene: TRBJ2-1; V gene: TRBV11-2; CDR3 length: 18; clone size: few; CDR3 DNA: TGTGCCAGCAGCCAGGGACTAGCGGGAGGGGACTCCTACAATGAGCAGTTCTTC; CDR3 protein: CASSQGLAGGDSYNEQFF
D gene: -; J gene: TRBJ2-5; V gene: TRBV5-1; CDR3 length: 16; clone size: few; CDR3 DNA: TGCGCCAGCAACCCGGGACTCGACCTATGGGGAGAGACCCAGTACTTC; CDR3 protein: CASNPGLDLWGETQYF
D gene: TRBD2; J gene: TRBJ2-1; V gene: TRBV3-1; CDR3 length: 14; clone size: few; CDR3 DNA: TGTGCCAGCAGCCGCGGGGGACTAGCGAGCGAGCAGTTCTTC; CDR3 protein: CASSRGGLASEQFF
D gene: TRBD1; J gene: TRBJ1-2; V gene: TRBV7-2; CDR3 length: 14; clone size: -; CDR3 DNA: TGTGCCAGCAGCCCCCGCAGGACAGGGGACGGCTACACCTTC; CDR3 protein: CASSPRRTGDGYTF
D gene: TRBD2; J gene: TRBJ2-3; V gene: TRBV4-2; CDR3 length: 20; clone size: -; CDR3 DNA: TGTGCCAGCAGCCAAGACCCGGGACTAGCGGGAGCCGGTAGCACAGATACGCAGTATTTT; CDR3 protein: CASSQDPGLAGAGSTDTQYF
D gene: TRBD2; J gene: TRBJ2-7; V gene: TRBV4-1; CDR3 length: 16; clone size: -; CDR3 DNA: TGCGCCAGCAGCCAAGAAGCGCCCGGGAGGCCCTACGAGCAGTACTTC; CDR3 protein: CASSQEAPGRPYEQYF
D gene: -; J gene: TRBJ2-3; V gene: TRBV3-1; CDR3 length: 15; clone size: once; CDR3 DNA: TGTGCCAGCACACGGGGGCCCCTTTTGGCAGATACGCAGTATTTT; CDR3 protein: CASTRGPLLADTQYF
D gene: -; J gene: TRBJ1-6; V gene: TRBV20-1; CDR3 length: 13; clone size: -; CDR3 DNA: TGCAGTGACGGGGGGGGCGGTAATTCACCCCTCCACTTT; CDR3 protein: CSDGGGGNSPLHF
D gene: TRBD2; J gene: TRBJ2-1; V gene: TRBV28; CDR3 length: 12; clone size: few; CDR3 DNA: TGTGCCAGCAGTCGTTCCGGGACTAGCGACTTCTTC; CDR3 protein: CASSRSGTSDFF
D gene: TRBD1; J gene: TRBJ1-4; V gene: TRBV7-9; CDR3 length: 15; clone size: once; CDR3 DNA: TGTGCCAGCAGCCATCGACAGGGTAATAATGAAAAACTGTTTTTT; CDR3 protein: CASSHRQGNNEKLFF
D gene: -; J gene: TRBJ2-5; V gene: TRBV4-1; CDR3 length: 18; clone size: -; CDR3 DNA: TGCGCCAGCAGCCAGAGGAGGCCAATAGAAATATTCCAAGAGACCCAGTACTTC; CDR3 protein: CASSQRRPIEIFQETQYF
D gene: TRBD1; J gene: TRBJ2-6; V gene: TRBV7-2; CDR3 length: 16; clone size: -; CDR3 DNA: TGTGCCAGCAGCTACAACAGGGGATCTGGGGCCAACGTCCTGACTTTC; CDR3 protein: CASSYNRGSGANVLTF
D gene: TRBD2; J gene: TRBJ2-3; V gene: TRBV20-1; CDR3 length: 14; clone size: few; CDR3 DNA: TGCAGTGCAGCAGCGGGGGGGAATACAGATACGCAGTATTTT; CDR3 protein: CSAAAGGNTDTQYF